Presented here are 10 T cell receptor beta chains from one specimen sequenced in a study of T cell changes during pregnancy in multiple sclerosis. Method: immunoSEQ multiplex PCR; TCRdb's copy keeps in-frame clones and lacks some. The sample holds 60,000 to 70,000 clones, about nine tenths seen once. Here the sequenced sample was peripheral blood, taken in the third trimester of pregnancy. The receptors were gathered from a female donor in good health, enrolled as a control in a pregnancy study.

The count of this clone is one. The chain joins TRBV5-4 to TRBJ1-1; D possibly corresponds to TRBD1 (6 bases). This CDR3 has 13 amino acids. Germline-derived CDR1 and CDR2 are SGHNT and YYREEE (reference sequence). V lost 4 bases and J lost 4, with 11 bases in between. CDR3 amino acids: CASSPQGITEAFF. The DNA for the CDR3 is TGTGCCAGCAGCCCCCAGGGGATCACTGAAGCTTTCTTT.

The J gene is TRBJ2-7, the V gene TRBV7-8; 7 bases map to TRBD2. Germline-derived CDR1 and CDR2 are SGHVS and FQNEAQ. There are 16 residues in the CDR3. V lost 1 base, J lost 0 bases, and 6 bases stayed unmatched. The CDR3 DNA is TGTGCCAGCAGCTTAGGGAGCGGGACCACCTCCTACGAGCAGTACTTC. Its protein is CASSLGSGTTSYEQYF.

This sequence joins TRBV6-1 and TRBJ1-4; the D gene is possibly TRBD1 (5 bases). V was cut by 8 bases and J by 5 bases, with 12 bases left in between. Germline V CDR1 and CDR2: MNHNS, SASEGT. CDR3 length equals 13 residues. CDR3: CASQGARNEKLFF. CDR3 DNA sequence: TGTGCCAGCCAGGGCGCTAGGAATGAAAAACTGTTTTTT.

The chain uses TRBV5-1 and TRBJ2-5; no clear D. The CDR3 runs 15 residues. V lost 4 bases to trimming and J lost 5 bases, with 18 bases between them. The germline V gene has CDR1 SGHRS and CDR2 YFSETQ. The CDR3 DNA is TGCGCCAGCAGCCCTGGGTCCCTAGTCGAGGAGACCCAGTACTTC. Translating it yields CASSPGSLVEETQYF.

The chain employs TRBV27 and TRBJ1-4; 7 nucleotides agree with TRBD1. CDR1 MNHEY and CDR2 SMNVEV come from the germline V gene (reference sequence). V shed 8 bases, J shed 4 bases, and the junction held 7 bases outside the gene matches. The CDR3 runs to 14 residues. CDR3 sequence reads: CASRGDSLNEKLFF. The DNA of the CDR3 is TGTGCCAGCCGCGGGGACAGCCTTAATGAAAAACTGTTTTTT.

V usage is TRBV18 and J usage is TRBJ2-7; 10 bases are shared with TRBD1. Looked up from germline, CDR1 is KGHSH and CDR2 is LQKENI. V lost 2 bases to trimming and J lost 5 bases; unmatched junction nucleotides: 12. CDR3 length: 17 amino acids. The CDR3 sequence: CASSPRDGQGVEDEQYF. The CDR3 region has the DNA TGTGCCAGCTCACCAAGGGATGGACAGGGGGTGGAAGACGAGCAGTACTTC.

Concerning this clone: The same CDR3 also results from other DNA sequences found in this sample. The chain joins TRBV30 to TRBJ1-5; TRBD1 matches at 9 bases. This CDR3 has 14 amino acids. J lost 6 bases, V lost 1 base, and 4 bases had no gene match. CDR1 and CDR2 (germline): GTSNPN, SVGIG (reference sequence). CDR3 region: CAWSGTGDGQPQHF. CDR3 nucleotides: TGTGCCTGGAGTGGGACAGGGGACGGTCAGCCCCAGCATTTT. The whole variable domain, remainder taken from reference TRBV30 and TRBJ1-5, is SQTIHQWPATLVQPVGSPLSLECTVEGTSNPNLYWYRQAAGRGLQLLFYSVGIGQISSEVPQNLSASRPQDRQFILSSKKLLLSDSGFYLCAWSGTGDGQPQHFGDGTRLSIL.

About this clone: The sample has other DNA sequences that encode this CDR3 too. The V and J genes are TRBV5-1 and TRBJ2-1, with a weak D call TRBD2 (6 bases). The V end lost 4 bases, the J end lost 1 base, and 9 bases lay between the germline ends. The germline gives CDR1 SGHRS, CDR2 YFSETQ. The CDR3 has 14 amino acids. The CDR3 coding sequence is TGCGCCAGCAGCCGGGACTCATCCTACAATGAGCAGTTCTTC. Its protein is CASSRDSSYNEQFF.

The chain combines TRBV6-1 with TRBJ2-2; 7 bases line up with TRBD2. Germline CDR1 MNHNS, CDR2 SASEGT. This CDR3 is 15 amino acids long. J lost 7 bases, V lost 1 base, and 6 bases had no gene match. The CDR3 DNA follows: TGTGCCAGCAGTGAAGGGGGCGGGGGAGTCGGGGAGCTGTTTTTT. Translating it yields CASSEGGGGVGELFF.

The chain links TRBV28 to TRBJ2-7, with 9 positions matching TRBD2. J was trimmed by 3 bases and V by 1 base; bases with no gene match: 4. The CDR3 contains 15 residues. CDR1 is MDHEN, CDR2 SYDVKM, per germline. CDR3 region: CASSLFGGGDYEQYF. As DNA, the CDR3 is TGTGCCAGCAGTTTATTTGGCGGGGGGGACTACGAGCAGTACTTC.